This paragraph reports one T cell receptor (beta chain). This CDR3 has 12 residues. Germline trimming cut 5 bases from V and 6 bases from J; bases unmatched to any gene: 5. Looked up from germline, CDR1 is SQVTM and CDR2 is ANQGSEA. The authors' processing: Estimation of nucleated cell counts was performed using reference gene primer amplification. Repertoires were generated with immunoSEQ multiplex PCR, while TCRdb's copy carries only in-frame clones and drops some. V and J calls and clone size come straight from that table; D and trimming were deduced from the DNA. This sample has over 150,000 clones, with 86% found just once. The sample belongs to a study of blood T cell repertoires in COVID-19. Study context: T cells, B-cell-depleted T cells, or PBMCs supplied cDNA or gDNA.

The origin of this receptor is a man between 65 and 79 years old with active or convalescent COVID-19. The specimen sequenced was peripheral blood. The V and J genes are TRBV29-1 and TRBJ1-2; TRBD1 agrees at 8 bases. CDR3 DNA: TGCAGCGTTTGGGGCAGGGGGCATGGCTACACCTTC. Its protein product is CSVWGRGHGYTF.